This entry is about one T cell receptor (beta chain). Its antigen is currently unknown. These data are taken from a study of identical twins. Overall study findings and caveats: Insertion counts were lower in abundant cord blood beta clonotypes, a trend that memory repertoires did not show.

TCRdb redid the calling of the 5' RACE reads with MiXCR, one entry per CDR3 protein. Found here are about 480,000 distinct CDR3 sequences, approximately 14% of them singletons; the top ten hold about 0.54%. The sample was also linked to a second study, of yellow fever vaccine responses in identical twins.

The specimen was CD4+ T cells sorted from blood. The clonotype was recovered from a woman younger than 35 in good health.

CDR3 nucleotide sequence: TGCAGTGCTTTCTTAGCGGGAGGGCCGTACAATGAGCAGTTCTTC. Amino acid sequence: CSAFLAGGPYNEQFF. The V call is TRBV20-1, the J call TRBJ2-1, with 11 bases that match TRBD2. J was trimmed by 4 bases and V by 5 bases; bases with no gene match: 7. The length of the CDR3 is 15 residues. CDR1 DFQATT and CDR2 SNEGSKA come from the germline V gene (reference sequence).